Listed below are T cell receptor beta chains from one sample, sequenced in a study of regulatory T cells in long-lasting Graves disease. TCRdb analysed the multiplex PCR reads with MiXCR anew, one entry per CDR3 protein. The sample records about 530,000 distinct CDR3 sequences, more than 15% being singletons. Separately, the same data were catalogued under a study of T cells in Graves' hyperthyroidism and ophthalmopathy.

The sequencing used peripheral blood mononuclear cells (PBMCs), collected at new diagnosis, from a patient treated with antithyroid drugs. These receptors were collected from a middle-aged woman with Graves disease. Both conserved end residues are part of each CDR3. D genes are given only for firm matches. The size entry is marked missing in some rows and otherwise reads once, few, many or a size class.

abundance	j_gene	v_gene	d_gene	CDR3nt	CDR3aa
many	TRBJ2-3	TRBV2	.	TGTGCCAGCAAGAGGGTGGAGGCAGATACGCAGTATTTT	CASKRVEADTQYF
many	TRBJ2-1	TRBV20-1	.	TGCAGTGCTAGAGTGCGGGAACCATACAATGAGCAGTTCTTC	CSARVREPYNEQFF
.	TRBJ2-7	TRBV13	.	TGTGCCAGCAGCTTGACGGGGGGCAAGGGTCTTAACTACGAGCAGTACTTC	CASSLTGGKGLNYEQYF
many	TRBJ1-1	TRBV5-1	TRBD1	TGCGCCAGCAGCCGGGACAGGAGGACTGAAGCTTTCTTT	CASSRDRRTEAFF
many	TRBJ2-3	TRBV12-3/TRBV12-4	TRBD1	TGTGCCAGCTGGGACAGGGGTGGCTCTGCAGATACGCAGTATTTT	CASWDRGGSADTQYF
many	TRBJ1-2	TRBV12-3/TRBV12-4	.	TGTGCCAGCAGTTTCTGGGGAGTTAACTATGGCTACACCTTC	CASSFWGVNYGYTF
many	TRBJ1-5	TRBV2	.	TGTGCCAGCAGTGATCGTGGGGGCCCCAATCAGCCCCAGCATTTT	CASSDRGGPNQPQHF
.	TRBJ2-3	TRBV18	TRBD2	TGTGCCAGCTCACCACCTACGGGGGGGGCTGGAGATACGCAGTATTTT	CASSPPTGGAGDTQYF
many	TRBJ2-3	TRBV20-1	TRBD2	TGCAGTGCTAGGGACCCTAGCGGGGGATACACAGATACGCAGTATTTT	CSARDPSGGYTDTQYF
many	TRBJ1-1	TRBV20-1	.	TGCAGTGCTAGAGGGCCCAGAACGAACACTGAAGCTTTCTTT	CSARGPRTNTEAFF
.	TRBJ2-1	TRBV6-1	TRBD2	TGTGCCAGCAGCGCCTGGGCACTAGCGGGTCTCAATGAGCAGTTCTTC	CASSAWALAGLNEQFF
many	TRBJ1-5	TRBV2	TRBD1	TGTGCCAGCAGTGACGACAGGGTTGGTAATCAGCCCCAGCATTTT	CASSDDRVGNQPQHF
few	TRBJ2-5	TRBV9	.	TGTGCCAGCAGCGACCGATACCGGGAGACCCAGTACTTC	CASSDRYRETQYF
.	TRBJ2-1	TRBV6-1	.	TGTGCCAGCAGATCCCTATCTAGGGGCCAATCGGGGAATGAGCAGTTCTTC	CASRSLSRGQSGNEQFF
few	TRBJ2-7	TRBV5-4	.	TGTGCCAGCAGCTTGGGACTAGCACAGGGAGCTTCCGAGCAGTACTTC	CASSLGLAQGASEQYF
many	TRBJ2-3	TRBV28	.	TGTGCCAGCAGTTCCCGCAGAGCGGCGGGCACAGATACGCAGTATTTT	CASSSRRAAGTDTQYF
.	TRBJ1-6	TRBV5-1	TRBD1	TGTGCCAGCAGCTTAACAGGGGACCCCAACCTCAATTCACCCCTCCACTTT	CASSLTGDPNLNSPLHF
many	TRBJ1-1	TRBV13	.	TGTGCCAGCAGCTTAGAGGGGGTAATGAACACTGAAGCTTTCTTT	CASSLEGVMNTEAFF
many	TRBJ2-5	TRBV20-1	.	TGCAGTGCTGCAAAAAAAGAGACCCAGTACTTC	CSAAKKETQYF
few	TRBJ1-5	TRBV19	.	TGTGCCAGTAGTACAACTGGCGGACAACAGCCCCAGCATTTT	CASSTTGGQQPQHF